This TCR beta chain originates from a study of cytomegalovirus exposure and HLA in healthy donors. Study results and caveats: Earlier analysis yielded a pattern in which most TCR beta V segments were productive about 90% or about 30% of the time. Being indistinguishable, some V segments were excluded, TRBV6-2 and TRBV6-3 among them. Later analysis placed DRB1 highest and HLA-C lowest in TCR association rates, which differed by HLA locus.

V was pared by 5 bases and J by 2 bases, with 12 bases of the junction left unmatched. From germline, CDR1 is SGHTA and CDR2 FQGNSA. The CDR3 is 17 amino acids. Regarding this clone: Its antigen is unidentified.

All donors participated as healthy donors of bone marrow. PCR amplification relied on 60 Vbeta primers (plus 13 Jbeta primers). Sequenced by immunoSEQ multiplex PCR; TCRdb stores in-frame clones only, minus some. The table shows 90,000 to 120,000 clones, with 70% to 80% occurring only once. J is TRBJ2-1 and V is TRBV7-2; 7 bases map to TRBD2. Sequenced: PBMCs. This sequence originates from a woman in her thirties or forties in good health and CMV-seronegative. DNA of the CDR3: TGTGCCAGCAGCCCAGATATCCTAGCGGCCACCTACAATGAGCAGTTCTTC. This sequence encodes CASSPDILAATYNEQFF. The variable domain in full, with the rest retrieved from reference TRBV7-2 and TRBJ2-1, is GAGVSQSPSNKVTEKGKDVELRCDPISGHTALYWYRQSLGQGLEFLIYFQGNSAPDKSGLPSDRFSAERTGGSVSTLTIQRTQQEDSAVYLCASSPDILAATYNEQFFGPGTRLTVL.